This TCR beta chain was profiled in a study of read filtering for tumor transcriptome and immune sequencing. Across the whole study: Among patients, 17 were male and around 14 female, aged about 47 to 80 (mean about 69). Eight or nine patients were R-ISS I, approximately 15 were R-ISS II, more than five were R-ISS III. Findings and caveats of the study: IR-seq captured clonotypes deeper and more reliably than RNA-seq.

The V and J ends lost 1 base and 7 bases, in that order; junction bases with no gene match: 8. CDR3 size: 16 residues. In germline, CDR1 is SGHTA, CDR2 FQGNSA. This clonotype was recorded many times. Its specificity is unknown. This library used approximately 370 ng RNA and molecular barcoded adaptors spanning alpha/delta and beta/gamma chains. TCRdb independently ran MiXCR on the reads; one entry per CDR3 protein. The table lists 30,000 to 50,000 distinct CDR3 sequences, 12% of them singletons. The V gene is TRBV7-2, the J gene TRBJ2-1; 9 bases map to TRBD2. The sequenced sample consisted of a population of CD138-negative cells sorted from bone marrow. This receptor was taken from a donor over 35 with multiple myeloma. CDR3 sequence: CASSLERSSGENEQFF. CDR3 coding DNA: TGTGCCAGCAGCTTAGAACGGTCTAGCGGGGAGAATGAGCAGTTCTTC.